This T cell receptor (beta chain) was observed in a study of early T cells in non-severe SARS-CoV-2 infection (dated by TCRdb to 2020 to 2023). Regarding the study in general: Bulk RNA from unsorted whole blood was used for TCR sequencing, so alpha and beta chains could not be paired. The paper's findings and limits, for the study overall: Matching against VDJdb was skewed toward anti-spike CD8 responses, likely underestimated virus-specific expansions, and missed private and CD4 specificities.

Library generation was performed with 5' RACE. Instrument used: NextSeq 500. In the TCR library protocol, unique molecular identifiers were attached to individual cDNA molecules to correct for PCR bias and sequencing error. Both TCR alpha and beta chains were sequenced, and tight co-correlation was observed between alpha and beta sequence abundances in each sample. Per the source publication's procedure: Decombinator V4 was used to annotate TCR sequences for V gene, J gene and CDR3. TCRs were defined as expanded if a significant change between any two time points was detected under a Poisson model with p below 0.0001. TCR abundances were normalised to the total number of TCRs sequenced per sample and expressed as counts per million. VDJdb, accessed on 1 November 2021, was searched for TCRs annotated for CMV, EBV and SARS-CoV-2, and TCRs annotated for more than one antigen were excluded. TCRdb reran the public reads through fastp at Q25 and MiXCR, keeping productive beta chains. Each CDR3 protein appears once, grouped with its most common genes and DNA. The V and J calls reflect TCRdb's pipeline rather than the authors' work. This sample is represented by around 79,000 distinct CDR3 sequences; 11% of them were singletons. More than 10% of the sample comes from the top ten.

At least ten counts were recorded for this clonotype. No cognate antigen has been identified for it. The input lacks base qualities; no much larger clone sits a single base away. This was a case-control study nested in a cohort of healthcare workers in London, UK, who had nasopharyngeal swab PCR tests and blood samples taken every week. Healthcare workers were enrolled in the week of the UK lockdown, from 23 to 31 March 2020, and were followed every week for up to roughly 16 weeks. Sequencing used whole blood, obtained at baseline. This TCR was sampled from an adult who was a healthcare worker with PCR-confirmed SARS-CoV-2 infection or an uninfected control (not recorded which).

The CDR3 loop reads CASSLGAGRSYEQYF. The base sequence is TGTGCCAGCAGTTTAGGGGCGGGCAGGTCCTACGAGCAGTACTTC. This chain is built from TRBV27 and TRBJ2-7; the D segment might be TRBD1 or TRBD2, since each matches 5 bases. The CDR3 numbers 15 residues from cysteine through phenylalanine. Solely the CDR3 DNA is kept, with 45 bases framed from the first base. CDR1 and CDR2 are read off the germline V gene (reference sequence) as MNHEY and SMNVEV. V drops 2 bases and J drops 1 base, leaving 12 bases in between.